The clone carrying this T cell receptor beta chain occurred a few times. Time point reported: pre-sensitization, week 0. The treatment: therapeutic diphenylcyclopropenone sensitization with weekly scalp DPC. The entry originates in a study of human T cells and chemical hapten exposure. Study at large: Patch tests containing 0.01% DPC, applied to the upper back, were read at 6 days.

This CDR3 is built from 13 residues. Germline CDR1 is MNHEY and CDR2 is SVGEGT. The V gene lost 10 bases and the J gene lost 3 bases, with 13 bases spanning the gap. In the original workflow: Samples contained a median of 95,638 TCRs, with a range of 23,224 to 690,600. In TCRdb, the RACE reads were re-called with MiXCR into one record per CDR3 protein. The V and J calls here are based on TCRdb, not the publication. The repertoire holds some 84,000 distinct CDR3 sequences, with 7.5% to 9.5% as singletons. Sequences were derived from whole blood, sampled in connection with sensitization to the hapten diphenylcyclopropenone (DPC). This clonotype was obtained from a man aged 35 to 55 with alopecia areata. Some clones in this sample may be carry-over from other donors' samples. This chain links TRBV6-2 or TRBV6-3 with TRBJ2-1; D could derive from TRBD1 or TRBD2 (5 bases each). The CDR3 DNA reads TGTGCCACCCAGGGACCAAACTACAATGAGCAGTTCTTC. Protein: CATQGPNYNEQFF.